The T cell receptor (beta chain) described here comes from a study of blood T cell repertoires in COVID-19. Study overall: T cells, B-cell-depleted T cells, or PBMCs supplied cDNA or gDNA.

The germline V gene has CDR1 SGHRS and CDR2 YFSETQ. V gave up 0 bases and J gave up 2 bases, with 14 bases separating them. The CDR3 covers 16 residues. TCRdb's table, derived via immunoSEQ multiplex PCR, lists solely in-frame clones and lacks some. The sample has about 190,000 clones; roughly 85% are singletons. This receptor was obtained from a woman of 80 years or more with active or convalescent COVID-19. The J gene is TRBJ1-1, the V gene TRBV5-1, with D possibly TRBD1 on 5 matching bases. What was sequenced was peripheral blood. As DNA, the CDR3 is TGCGCCAGCAGCTTGGTGGGGCCGGTGGGCAACACTGAAGCTTTCTTT. Amino acids: CASSLVGPVGNTEAFF.